This note documents a single TCR beta chain sequence. Its specificity is not known. V was shortened by 4 bases and J by 1 base, with 11 bases between the two germline ends. The germline gives CDR1 SGHNT, CDR2 YYREEE (reference sequence). The CDR3 consists of 14 residues. The sample comes from a study of OX40 agonist ivuxolimab in advanced cancers. Study information: The patients got ivuxolimab, which is an agonistic anti-OX40 (CD134) antibody. Among those enrolled, mean age was around 55 years (range about 23 to 79) and approximately 80% were male.

Assay used: immunoSEQ multiplex PCR; TCRdb lists only in-frame clones, some missing. Counted here are 80,000 or so clones, approximately 89% occurring once; the ten biggest clones make up more than 2%. Study-wide points: Clonal expansion by week 6 occurred in CD4+ and CD8+ blood T cells (at 0.1 to 3.0 mg/kg).

This chain uses TRBV5-4 with TRBJ1-1, with D possibly being TRBD1 (6 bases). This material consisted of CD4+ or CD8+ T cells sorted from blood, taken in a trial of the OX40 agonist ivuxolimab. The sequence came from an adult with an advanced solid tumor such as melanoma, head and neck, liver or kidney cancer. The CDR3 region is CASSDPTGNTEAFF. As DNA, the CDR3 is TGTGCCAGCAGCGACCCGACAGGGAACACTGAAGCTTTCTTT.